One sample yielded the 21 T cell receptor beta chains listed below, sequenced in a study of blood T cell repertoires in COVID-19. Method: immunoSEQ multiplex PCR; TCRdb's copy keeps in-frame clones and lacks some. The data show about 170,000 clones, with 79% seen just once and under 20% held by the top ten. Input material: PBMCs or T cells enriched from blood (not recorded which). The receptors were gathered from a woman in her sixties or seventies in a cohort exposed to, infected with or recovered from COVID-19 (not recorded which).

Ten or more counts support this clone. V is TRBV11-3 and J is TRBJ2-1, with TRBD1 matching over 8 bases. The CDR3 is 16 residues long. Trimming took 3 bases from V and 0 from J; bases not matched to a gene: 4. The germline V gene encodes CDR1 SGHNT and CDR2 YENEEA. The CDR3 protein is CASSFDRGFSYNEQFF. Written as DNA, the CDR3 is TGTGCCAGCAGCTTCGACAGGGGCTTCTCCTACAATGAGCAGTTCTTC.

The chain joins TRBV28 to TRBJ2-7, with D uncertain. Per the germline V gene, CDR1 is MDHEN and CDR2 is SYDVKM. V was trimmed by 5 bases and J by 1 base, leaving 9 bases between them. The CDR3 consists of 13 residues. CDR3 region: CASSNSPSYEQYF. The CDR3 DNA sequence: TGTGCCAGCAGTAATAGCCCGTCCTACGAGCAGTACTTC.

This chain uses TRBV7-9 with TRBJ2-2; D uncertain. Trimming cost V 5 bases and J 1 base, with 8 bases left between them. CDR3 length: 14 amino acids. Germline-derived CDR1 and CDR2 are SEHNR and FQNEAQ (reference sequence). DNA of the CDR3: TGTGCCAGCAGCCAGGCAGGGAACACCGGGGAGCTGTTTTTT. Translated: CASSQAGNTGELFF.

The chain recombines TRBV27 with TRBJ1-3; D is undetermined. The CDR3 spans 15 residues. V was clipped by 6 bases and J by 1 base, with 13 bases between them. Germline V gives CDR1 MNHEY, CDR2 SMNVEV (reference sequence). CDR3 DNA sequence: TGTGCCAGCAGCCCGACGACGGGATCTGGAAACACCATATATTTT. Its protein product is CASSPTTGSGNTIYF.

This clone was found a few times. The J gene is TRBJ1-5, the V gene TRBV27; D perhaps matches TRBD1 (6 bases). From germline, CDR1 is MNHEY and CDR2 SMNVEV (reference sequence). Trimming stripped 3 bases from V and 7 bases from J, with 10 bases between. The CDR3 loop spans 13 amino acids. The CDR3 DNA reads TGTGCCAGCAGTTTTCAGGGGCTACAGCCCCAGCATTTT. Translating gives CASSFQGLQPQHF.

The rearrangement uses TRBV6-5 and TRBJ2-1; TRBD2 matches 8 bases. The CDR3 is made up of 15 amino acids. Germline trimming cut 6 bases from V and 9 bases from J; bases unmatched to any gene: 13. CDR1 is MNHEY, CDR2 SVGAGI, per germline. Here the CDR3 DNA reads TGTGCCAGCAGACCTCCGGGACTAGTCCTCGGTGAGCAGTTCTTC. Translation: CASRPPGLVLGEQFF.

For this clone: A much more abundant neighbour one base away suggests this may be a read error. The sample holds other DNA sequences that translate to the same CDR3. V is TRBV7-3 and J is TRBJ2-2, with 9 bases fitting TRBD2. This CDR3 has 17 amino acids. V shed 5 bases and J 2 bases; nucleotides not matched to a gene: 9. Looked up from germline, CDR1 is SGHTA and CDR2 is FQGTGA. CDR3 in DNA: TGTGCCAGCAGCCCGAGGCGGGGGGGAATAAACACCGGGGAGCTGTTTTTT. The encoded protein is CASSPRRGGINTGELFF.

CDR3 DNA sequence: TGTGCCAGCAGCTTAGCCAGGAATTCACCCCTCCACTTT. Its protein product is CASSLARNSPLHF. The chain combines TRBV7-3 with TRBJ1-6; D is unresolved. V was trimmed by 2 bases and J by 7 bases, leaving 6 bases between them. The CDR3 is 13 residues long. Germline V gives CDR1 SGHTA, CDR2 FQGTGA.

The chain uses TRBV4-3 and TRBJ2-3; 14 bases fit TRBD2. The length of the CDR3 is 16 residues. Trimming removed 3 bases from V and 7 bases from J; junction bases left unmatched: 6. From germline, CDR1 is LGHNA and CDR2 YSLEER. The CDR3, as DNA: TGCGCCAGCAGCCAGGGGGGACTAGCGGGAGTATATACGCAGTATTTT. Translating it yields CASSQGGLAGVYTQYF.

This clone was counted once. The chain is built from TRBV7-2 and TRBJ1-6; the D gene is possibly TRBD1 (6 bases). V was clipped by 2 bases and J by 6 bases, with 11 bases between them. The CDR3 consists of 15 residues. Germline CDR1 reads SGHTA; CDR2 reads FQGNSA. This CDR3 is CASSLSGTTNSPLHF. The CDR3 nucleotides read TGTGCCAGCAGCTTATCCGGGACAACTAATTCACCCCTCCACTTT.

This chain connects TRBV6-4 to TRBJ2-1; a possible D gene is TRBD1 (5 bases). The CDR3 length is 15 residues. V gave up 8 bases and J gave up 2 bases, with 16 bases separating them. CDR1 MRHNA and CDR2 SNTAGT come from the germline V gene. The CDR3 sequence is CASGARQFPYNEQFF. The CDR3 region has the DNA TGTGCCAGCGGGGCCCGACAGTTTCCCTACAATGAGCAGTTCTTC.

The chain is built from TRBV6-5 and TRBJ2-7; TRBD2 matches 7 bases. Germline V gene data show CDR1 as MNHEY and CDR2 as SVGAGI. This CDR3 contains 13 residues. J gave up 2 bases and V 6 bases, and 4 bases lay outside the gene matches. The CDR3 DNA reads as TGTGCCAGCAGCCGGGAGGCAACCTACGAGCAGTACTTC. Translated, it gives CASSREATYEQYF.

The chain links TRBV6-1 to TRBJ1-1, with D unclear. CDR1 MNHNS and CDR2 SASEGT come from the germline V gene. The CDR3 runs to 14 residues. Deletions cut 5 bases from V and 3 bases from J, with 13 bases between. CDR3 sequence (DNA): TGTGCCAGCAGTTTCCGCGGGTGGGACACTGAAGCTTTCTTT. Residues: CASSFRGWDTEAFF.

DNA for the CDR3: TGCGCCAGCAGCCAGGGACAGCCCGGGGATTCACCCCTCCACTTT. Residues: CASSQGQPGDSPLHF. J is TRBJ1-6 and V is TRBV5-1, with TRBD1 matching over 7 bases. Unmatched junction bases numbered 9, after V lost 4 bases and J lost 8 bases. The germline V gene has CDR1 SGHRS and CDR2 YFSETQ. The length of the CDR3 is 15 residues.

This clone was recorded a few times. The chain employs TRBV5-4 and TRBJ2-1; 13 nucleotides align to TRBD2. The CDR3 is made up of 17 amino acids. The ends lost 4 bases at V and 0 bases at J; junction bases unmatched: 4. Germline loops: CDR1 SGHNT, CDR2 YYREEE (reference sequence). The CDR3 here is CASSEGLAGSSYNEQFF. The CDR3 DNA reads as TGTGCCAGCAGCGAGGGACTAGCGGGAAGCTCCTACAATGAGCAGTTCTTC. Complete variable domain (other parts from reference TRBV5-4 and TRBJ2-1): ETGVTQSPTHLIKTRGQQVTLRCSSQSGHNTVSWYQQALGQGPQFIFQYYREEENGRGNFPPRFSGLQFPNYSSELNVNALELDDSALYLCASSEGLAGSSYNEQFFGPGTRLTVL.

V is TRBV5-6 and J is TRBJ2-1; weak D call: TRBD1 (5 bases). V was pared by 4 bases and J by 3 bases, with 17 bases between. This CDR3 comprises 16 residues. Germline V CDR1 and CDR2: SGHDT, YYEEEE. The CDR3 region is CASSDDSPFLYNEQFF. The CDR3 nucleotides are TGTGCCAGCAGCGACGACAGCCCTTTCCTCTACAATGAGCAGTTCTTC.

The chain employs TRBV3-1 (or the pseudogene TRBV3-2) and TRBJ2-5; D remains ambiguous. CDR3 length: 11 amino acids. Germline V CDR1 and CDR2: LGHDT, YNNKEL (reference sequence). V was trimmed by 6 bases and J by 2 bases, leaving 4 bases between them. The CDR3 nucleotides are TGTGCCAGCAGTCGTCAAGAGACCCAGTACTTC. Translating it yields CASSRQETQYF.

This chain connects TRBV19 to TRBJ2-4; 10 nucleotides match TRBD2. J lost 4 bases, V lost 7 bases, and 7 bases had no gene match. This CDR3 region has 15 residues. Germline loops: CDR1 LNHDA, CDR2 SQIVND (reference sequence). The DNA of the CDR3 is TGTGCCAGTACTGCCCGGACTAGCGGAAAAAACATTCAGTACTTC. Its protein is CASTARTSGKNIQYF.

The CDR3 region is CASSLGQLDTQYF. In DNA form, the CDR3 reads TGTGCCAGCAGCTTAGGACAGCTAGATACGCAGTATTTT. The gene calls are TRBV11-2 and TRBJ2-3, with a possible D match to TRBD1 (5 bases). This CDR3 is 13 amino acids long. Germline-derived CDR1 and CDR2 are SGHAT and FQNNGV. Deletions cut 1 base from V and 5 bases from J, with 7 bases between. The whole variable domain, filled in from reference TRBV11-2 and TRBJ2-3, reads EAGVAQSPRYKIIEKRQSVAFWCNPISGHATLYWYQQILGQGPKLLIQFQNNGVVDDSQLPKDRFSAERLKGVDSTLKIQPAKLEDSAVYLCASSLGQLDTQYFGPGTRLTVL.

The rearrangement links TRBV10-3 to TRBJ2-7; 8 nucleotides align to TRBD2. Germline lookup yields CDR1 ENHRY and CDR2 SYGVKD. CDR3 length: 15 residues. V lost 6 bases and J lost 0; bases outside the gene matches: 7. DNA of the CDR3: TGTGCCATCAGGATTACTAGCGGCAGCTCCTACGAGCAGTACTTC. Translating gives CAIRITSGSSYEQYF.

The chain has TRBV28 and TRBJ1-6; perhaps TRBD1 as D (6 bases). The CDR3 length is 12 residues. V was trimmed by 11 bases and J by 6 bases, leaving 11 bases between them. The germline V gene has CDR1 MDHEN and CDR2 SYDVKM. The CDR3 nucleotides are TGTGCCGGCCAGGGGATTAATTCACCCCTCCACTTT. Its protein is CAGQGINSPLHF.